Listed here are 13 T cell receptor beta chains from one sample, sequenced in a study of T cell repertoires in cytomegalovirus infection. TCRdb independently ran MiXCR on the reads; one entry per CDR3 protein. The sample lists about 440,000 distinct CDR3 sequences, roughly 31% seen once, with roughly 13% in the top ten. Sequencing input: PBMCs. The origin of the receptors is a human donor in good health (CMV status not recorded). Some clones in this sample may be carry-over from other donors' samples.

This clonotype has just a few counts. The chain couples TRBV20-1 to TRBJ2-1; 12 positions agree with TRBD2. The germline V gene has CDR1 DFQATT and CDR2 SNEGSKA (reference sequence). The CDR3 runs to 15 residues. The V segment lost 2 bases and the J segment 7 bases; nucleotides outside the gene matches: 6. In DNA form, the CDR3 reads TGCAGTGCTAGACTAGCGGGGGGGCTGGAGAATGAGCAGTTCTTC. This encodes CSARLAGGLENEQFF.

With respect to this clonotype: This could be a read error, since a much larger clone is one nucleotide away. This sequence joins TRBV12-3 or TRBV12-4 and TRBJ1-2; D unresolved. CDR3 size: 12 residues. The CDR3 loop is CASRLVEVGYTF. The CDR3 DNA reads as TGTGCCAGCAGGTTAGTGGAGGTGGGCTACACCTTC.

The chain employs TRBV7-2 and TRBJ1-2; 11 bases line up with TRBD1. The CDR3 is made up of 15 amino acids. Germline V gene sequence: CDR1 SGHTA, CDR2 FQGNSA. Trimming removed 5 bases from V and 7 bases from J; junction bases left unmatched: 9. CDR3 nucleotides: TGTGCCAGCAGCGGACGGGGACAGGGGGGAAGTGGCTACACCTTC. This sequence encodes CASSGRGQGGSGYTF.

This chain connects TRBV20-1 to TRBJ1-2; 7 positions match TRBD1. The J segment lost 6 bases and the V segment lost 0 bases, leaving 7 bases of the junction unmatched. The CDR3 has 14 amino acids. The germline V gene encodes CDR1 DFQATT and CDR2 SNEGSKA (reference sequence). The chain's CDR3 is CSARETGVLDGYTF. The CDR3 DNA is TGCAGTGCTAGAGAAACAGGGGTTTTGGATGGCTACACCTTC.

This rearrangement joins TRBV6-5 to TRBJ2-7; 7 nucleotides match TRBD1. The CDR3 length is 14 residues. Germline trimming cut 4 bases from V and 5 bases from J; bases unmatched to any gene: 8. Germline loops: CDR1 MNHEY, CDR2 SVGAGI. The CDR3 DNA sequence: TGTGCCAGCAGTTCCTTGACAGGGTTCCACGAGCAGTACTTC. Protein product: CASSSLTGFHEQYF.

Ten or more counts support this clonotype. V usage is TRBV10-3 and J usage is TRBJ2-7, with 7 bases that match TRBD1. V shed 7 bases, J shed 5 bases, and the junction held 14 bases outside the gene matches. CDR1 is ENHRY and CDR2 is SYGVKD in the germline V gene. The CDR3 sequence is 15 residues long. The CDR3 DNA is TGTGCCATCAACAGGATCGAGACAGGGCCTGACGAGCAGTACTTC. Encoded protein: CAINRIETGPDEQYF.

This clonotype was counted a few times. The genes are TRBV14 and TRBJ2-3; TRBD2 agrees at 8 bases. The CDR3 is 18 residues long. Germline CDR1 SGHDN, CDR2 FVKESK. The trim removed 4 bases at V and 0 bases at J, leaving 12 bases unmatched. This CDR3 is CASSRLAEAGGSTDTQYF. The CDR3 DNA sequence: TGTGCCAGCAGCCGCCTGGCTGAGGCGGGGGGAAGCACAGATACGCAGTATTTT. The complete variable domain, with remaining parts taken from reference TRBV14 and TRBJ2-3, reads EAGVTQFPSHSVIEKGQTVTLRCDPISGHDNLYWYRRVMGKEIKFLLHFVKESKQDESGMPNNRFLAERTGGTYSTLKVQPAELEDSGVYFCASSRLAEAGGSTDTQYFGPGTRLTVL.

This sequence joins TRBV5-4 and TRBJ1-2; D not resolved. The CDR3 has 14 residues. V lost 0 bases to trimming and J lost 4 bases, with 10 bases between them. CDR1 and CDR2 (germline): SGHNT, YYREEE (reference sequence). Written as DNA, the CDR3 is TGTGCCAGCAGCTTGGGGGAGGTTATCTATGGCTACACCTTC. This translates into CASSLGEVIYGYTF.

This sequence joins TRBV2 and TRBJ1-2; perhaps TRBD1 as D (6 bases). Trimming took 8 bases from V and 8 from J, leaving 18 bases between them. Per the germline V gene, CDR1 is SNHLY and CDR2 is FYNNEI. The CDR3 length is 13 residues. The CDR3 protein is CASGLGADGGYTF. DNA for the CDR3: TGTGCCAGCGGCTTGGGGGCAGACGGCGGCTACACCTTC. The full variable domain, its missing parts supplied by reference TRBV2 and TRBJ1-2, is EPEVTQTPSHQVTQMGQEVILRCVPISNHLYFYWYRQILGQKVEFLVSFYNNEISEKSEIFDDQFSVERPDGSNFTLKIRSTKLEDSAMYFCASGLGADGGYTFGSGTRLTVV.

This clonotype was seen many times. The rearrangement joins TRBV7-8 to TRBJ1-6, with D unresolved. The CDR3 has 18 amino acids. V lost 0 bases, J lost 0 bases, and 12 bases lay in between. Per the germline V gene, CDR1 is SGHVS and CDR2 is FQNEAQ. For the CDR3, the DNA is TGTGCCAGCAGCTTAGCTCGGACTGGGAGCTCCTATAATTCACCCCTCCACTTT. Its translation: CASSLARTGSSYNSPLHF.

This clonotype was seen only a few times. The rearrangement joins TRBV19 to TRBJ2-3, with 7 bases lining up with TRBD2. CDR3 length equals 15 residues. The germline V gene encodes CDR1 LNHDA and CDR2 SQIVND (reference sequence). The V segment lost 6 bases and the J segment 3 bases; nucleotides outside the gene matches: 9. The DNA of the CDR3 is TGTGCCAGTAGACCTCTAGCGGAGGGGACAGATACGCAGTATTTT. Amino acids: CASRPLAEGTDTQYF. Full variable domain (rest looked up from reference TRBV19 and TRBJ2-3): DGGITQSPKYLFRKEGQNVTLSCEQNLNHDAMYWYRQDPGQGLRLIYYSQIVNDFQKGDIAEGYSVSREKKESFPLTVTSAQKNPTAFYLCASRPLAEGTDTQYFGPGTRLTVL.

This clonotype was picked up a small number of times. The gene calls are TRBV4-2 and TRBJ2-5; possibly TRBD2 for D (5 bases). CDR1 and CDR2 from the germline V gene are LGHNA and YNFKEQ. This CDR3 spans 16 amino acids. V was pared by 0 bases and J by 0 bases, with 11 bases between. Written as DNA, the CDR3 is TGTGCCAGCAGCCAAGATGTGGGAGTCGACCAAGAGACCCAGTACTTC. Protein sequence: CASSQDVGVDQETQYF.

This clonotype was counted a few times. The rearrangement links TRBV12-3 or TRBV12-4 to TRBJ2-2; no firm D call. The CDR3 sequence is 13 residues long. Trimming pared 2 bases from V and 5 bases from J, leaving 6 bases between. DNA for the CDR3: TGTGCCAGCAGTTTACAGCAAACCGGGGAGCTGTTTTTT. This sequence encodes CASSLQQTGELFF.